This T cell receptor (beta chain) was captured by sequencing in a study of shared clonotypes between healthy human individuals. The CDR3 has 13 amino acids. Between the trimmed V and J ends, which lost 6 bases and 6 bases, there was a span of 15 bases. CDR1 MDHEN and CDR2 SYDVKM come from the germline V gene. Notes on this clone: No antigen is known for it.

Sequencing used immunoSEQ multiplex PCR; TCRdb keeps in-frame clones, though not all of them. The table has just over 2,000,000 clones, about 95% seen once. The naive CD8 subset, CD45RO-negative cells positively selected for CCR7, excluded terminally differentiated effector memory CD45RA+ cells. Notes on the study in general: Compared with clonotypes that all four donors shared, non-shared clonotypes had lower generation probabilities. Generally, naive subsets (rather than memory subsets) showed larger estimated richness.

Source material: naive CD8+ T cells sorted from blood. The rearrangement joins TRBV28 to TRBJ2-7, with TRBD2 as a possible D gene (6 bases). The clonotype originates from a man in his late teens or twenties in good health. The DNA for the CDR3 is TGTGCCAGCAGCCCGTCCGACGGGGGCGAGCAGTACTTC. Amino acids: CASSPSDGGEQYF.